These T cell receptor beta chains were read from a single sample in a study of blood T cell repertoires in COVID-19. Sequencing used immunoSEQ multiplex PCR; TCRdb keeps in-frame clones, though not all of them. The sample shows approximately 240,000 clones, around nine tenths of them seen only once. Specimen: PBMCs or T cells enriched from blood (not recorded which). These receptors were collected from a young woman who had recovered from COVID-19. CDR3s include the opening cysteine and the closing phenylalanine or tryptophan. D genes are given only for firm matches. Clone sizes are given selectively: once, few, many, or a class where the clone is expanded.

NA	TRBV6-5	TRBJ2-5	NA	CASSMSAETQYF	TGTGCCAGCAGTATGAGCGCGGAGACCCAGTACTTC
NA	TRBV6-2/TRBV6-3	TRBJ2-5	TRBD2	CASSQSPGTSGRAGAETQYF	TGTGCCAGCAGTCAAAGCCCGGGGACTAGCGGGAGGGCCGGTGCTGAGACCCAGTACTTC
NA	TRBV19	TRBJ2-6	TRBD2	CASSMGREGSSGANVLTF	TGTGCCAGTAGTATGGGGCGGGAGGGGAGCTCTGGGGCCAACGTCCTGACTTTC
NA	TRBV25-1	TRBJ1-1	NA	CASNPIGQGTEAFF	TGTGCCAGCAACCCGATTGGGCAGGGGACTGAAGCTTTCTTT
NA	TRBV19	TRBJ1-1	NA	CASSIAGGGNTEAFF	TGTGCCAGTAGTATAGCTGGGGGGGGGAACACTGAAGCTTTCTTT
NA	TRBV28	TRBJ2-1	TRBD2	CASSFSSGVYNEQFF	TGTGCCAGCAGTTTTTCTAGCGGAGTCTACAATGAGCAGTTCTTC
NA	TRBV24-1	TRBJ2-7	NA	CATSDQGSYEQYF	TGTGCCACCAGTGATCAGGGCTCCTACGAGCAGTACTTC
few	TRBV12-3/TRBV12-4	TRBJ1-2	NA	CASSFGDGYTF	TGTGCCAGCAGTTTCGGGGATGGCTACACCTTC
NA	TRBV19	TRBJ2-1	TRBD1	CASSPWTGVNEQFF	TGTGCCAGTAGTCCCTGGACAGGGGTCAATGAGCAGTTCTTC
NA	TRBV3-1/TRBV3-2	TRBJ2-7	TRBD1	CASSQDRWGTGSYEQYF	TGTGCCAGCAGCCAAGATAGGTGGGGGACAGGGAGTTACGAGCAGTACTTC
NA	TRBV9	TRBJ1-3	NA	CASSAAGNAGNTIYF	TGTGCCAGCAGCGCTGCAGGGAACGCTGGAAACACCATATATTTT
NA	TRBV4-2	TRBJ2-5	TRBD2	CASSQEGGAGETQETQYF	TGTGCCAGCAGCCAAGAAGGCGGAGCGGGAGAAACCCAAGAGACCCAGTACTTC
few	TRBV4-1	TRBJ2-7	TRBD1	CASSVPDRANEQYF	TGCGCCAGCAGCGTACCTGACAGGGCCAACGAGCAGTACTTC
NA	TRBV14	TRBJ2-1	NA	CASSRHDNEQFF	TGTGCCAGCAGCCGACATGACAATGAGCAGTTCTTC
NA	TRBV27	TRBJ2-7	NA	CASSLGGATYEQYF	TGTGCCAGCAGTTTAGGAGGGGCCACCTACGAGCAGTACTTC
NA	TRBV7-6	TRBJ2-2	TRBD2	CASSLSGLAGANTGELFF	TGTGCCAGCAGCTTAAGTGGACTAGCGGGAGCGAACACCGGGGAGCTGTTTTTT
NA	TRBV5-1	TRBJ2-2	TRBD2	CASMFLAGGIGELFF	TGCGCCAGCATGTTCCTAGCGGGAGGAATCGGGGAGCTGTTTTTT
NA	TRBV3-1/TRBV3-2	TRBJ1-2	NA	CASSPGSGPGYTF	TGTGCCAGCAGCCCCGGGTCAGGGCCTGGCTACACCTTC
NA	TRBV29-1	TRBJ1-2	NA	CSAAGTYFDPNYGYTF	TGCAGCGCCGCCGGGACATATTTTGACCCTAACTATGGCTACACCTTC
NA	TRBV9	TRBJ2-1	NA	CASSPSFGRSYNEQFF	TGTGCCAGCAGCCCTAGTTTTGGGAGATCCTACAATGAGCAGTTCTTC
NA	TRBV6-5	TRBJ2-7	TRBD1	CASRGTGNDEQYF	TGTGCCAGCAGGGGGACAGGGAATGACGAGCAGTACTTC
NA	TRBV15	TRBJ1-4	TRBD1	CATSRDDPTGTNEKLFF	TGTGCCACCAGCAGAGACGACCCGACAGGGACTAATGAAAAACTGTTTTTT
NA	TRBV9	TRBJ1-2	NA	CASRTTAYGYTF	TGTGCCAGCCGCACGACAGCTTATGGCTACACCTTC
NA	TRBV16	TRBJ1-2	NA	CASSQSSGNYGYTF	TGTGCCAGCAGCCAATCATCGGGGAACTATGGCTACACCTTC
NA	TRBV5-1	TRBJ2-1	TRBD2	CASSLRGGYSSGRITEQFF	TGCGCCAGCAGCTTGCGGGGTGGGTACTCTAGCGGGAGAATCACTGAGCAGTTCTTC
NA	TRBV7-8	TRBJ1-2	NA	CASSLRYDGGYTF	TGTGCCAGCAGCTTAAGATACGACGGGGGCTACACCTTC
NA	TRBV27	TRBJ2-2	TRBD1	CASKMTGGITGELFF	TGTGCCAGCAAGATGACAGGGGGCATTACCGGGGAGCTGTTTTTT
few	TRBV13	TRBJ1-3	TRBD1	CASSLGQRNTIYF	TGTGCCAGCAGCTTGGGACAGAGAAACACCATATATTTT
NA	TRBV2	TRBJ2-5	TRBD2	CASSDTQLRLAGGRETQYF	TGTGCCAGCAGTGACACCCAACTTCGGCTAGCGGGGGGGAGGGAGACCCAGTACTTC
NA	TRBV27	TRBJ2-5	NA	CASSPWPAVQETQYF	TGTGCCAGCAGTCCATGGCCCGCGGTTCAAGAGACCCAGTACTTC
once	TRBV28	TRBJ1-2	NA	CASGDRSYGYTF	TGTGCCAGCGGCGACAGGAGCTATGGCTACACCTTC
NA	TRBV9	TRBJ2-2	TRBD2	CASSVAGGPTGELFF	TGTGCCAGCAGCGTAGCGGGGGGGCCAACCGGGGAGCTGTTTTTT
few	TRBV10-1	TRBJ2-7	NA	CASSESGTYEQYF	TGCGCCAGCAGTGAGTCGGGGACTTACGAGCAGTACTTC
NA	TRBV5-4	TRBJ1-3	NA	CASSLGHRGNTIYF	TGTGCCAGCAGCTTGGGGCACAGGGGAAACACCATATATTTT
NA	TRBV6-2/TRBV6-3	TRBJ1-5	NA	CASSYSSLSGNQPQHF	TGTGCCAGCAGTTACTCGTCGTTATCGGGCAATCAGCCCCAGCATTTT
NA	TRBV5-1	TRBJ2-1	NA	CASSFGGGGNEQFF	TGCGCCAGCAGCTTCGGAGGGGGCGGCAATGAGCAGTTCTTC
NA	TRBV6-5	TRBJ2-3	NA	CASSQTGTDTQYF	TGTGCCAGCAGCCAAACCGGGACAGATACGCAGTATTTT
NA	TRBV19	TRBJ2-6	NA	CASEKLAGKVSGANVLTF	TGTGCCAGCGAAAAATTGGCAGGGAAGGTATCTGGGGCCAACGTCCTGACTTTC
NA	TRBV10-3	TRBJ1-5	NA	CAISESLTGPNQPQHF	TGTGCCATCAGTGAGTCACTGACAGGTCCCAATCAGCCCCAGCATTTT
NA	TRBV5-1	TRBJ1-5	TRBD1	CASSPGQGPINQPQHF	TGCGCCAGCAGCCCAGGACAGGGACCCATCAATCAGCCCCAGCATTTT
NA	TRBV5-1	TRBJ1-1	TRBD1	CASSLTGANTEAFF	TGCGCCAGCAGCCTGACAGGGGCGAACACTGAAGCTTTCTTT
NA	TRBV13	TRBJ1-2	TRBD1	CASSQQGDGYTF	TGTGCCAGCAGCCAACAGGGGGATGGCTACACCTTC
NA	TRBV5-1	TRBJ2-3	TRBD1	CASSPGQGRDTQYF	TGCGCCAGCAGCCCGGGACAGGGAAGAGATACGCAGTATTTT
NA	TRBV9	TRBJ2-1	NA	CASSVDGGRRQFF	TGTGCCAGCAGCGTAGATGGGGGCAGGAGGCAGTTCTTC
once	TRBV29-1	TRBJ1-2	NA	CSVEVTGLNYTF	TGCAGCGTTGAAGTTACAGGGTTGAACTACACCTTC
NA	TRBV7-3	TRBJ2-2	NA	CASSPQGTGELFF	TGTGCCAGCAGCCCCCAGGGAACCGGGGAGCTGTTTTTT
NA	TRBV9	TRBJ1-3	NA	CASSVDDGRLGNTIYF	TGTGCCAGCAGCGTAGACGATGGCAGGCTTGGAAACACCATATATTTT
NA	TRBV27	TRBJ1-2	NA	CASSGGTLRAYGYTF	TGTGCCAGTTCTGGGGGGACGTTGAGGGCTTATGGCTACACCTTC
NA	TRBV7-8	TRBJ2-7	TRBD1	CASTQGAIEQYF	TGTGCCAGCACCCAGGGGGCAATCGAGCAGTACTTC
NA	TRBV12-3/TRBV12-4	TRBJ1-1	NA	CASSLRTTPEAFF	TGTGCCAGCAGTTTGCGGACAACGCCGGAAGCTTTCTTT
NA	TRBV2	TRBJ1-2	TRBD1	CASRDRSYGYTF	TGTGCCAGCAGGGACAGGTCCTATGGCTACACCTTC
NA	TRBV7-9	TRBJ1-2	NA	CASSPVWNGGGYGYTF	TGTGCCAGCAGCCCAGTTTGGAATGGGGGGGGCTATGGCTACACCTTC
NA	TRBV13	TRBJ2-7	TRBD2	CASSLQLAGSYEQYF	TGTGCCAGCAGCTTACAACTAGCGGGGTCCTACGAGCAGTACTTC